This T cell receptor beta chain comes out of a study of OX40 agonist ivuxolimab in advanced cancers. Looking at the study overall: Checkpoint inhibitors had been given previously to approximately 40% of patients. Study findings and constraints: Among the lowest levels of clonal expansion were found in partial responders at 0.1-3.0 mg/kg. CD4+ T cells averaged fewer expanded clones than CD8+ T cells.

Turning to this clone: Its matching antigen is unknown.

The data were produced by immunoSEQ multiplex PCR, yet TCRdb's version contains in-frame clones alone and is incomplete. The table has tens of thousands of clones, approximately 91% seen once. Collection of blood occurred at baseline, at cycle 4 day 1, and at cycle 7 day 1. From germline, CDR1 is MDHEN and CDR2 SYDVKM. V was pared by 6 bases and J by 1 base, with 10 bases between. The CDR3 has 14 amino acids. This rearrangement joins TRBV28 to TRBJ1-5; D might be TRBD1 (5 bases). Sequenced material: CD4+ or CD8+ T cells sorted from blood, taken in a trial of the OX40 agonist ivuxolimab. The receptor was derived from an adult with an advanced solid tumor such as melanoma, head and neck, liver or kidney cancer. CDR3 sequence reads: CASSAGNSNQPQHF. The CDR3, as DNA: TGTGCCAGCAGCGCAGGGAACAGCAATCAGCCCCAGCATTTT.